This T cell receptor beta chain was identified during a study of fetal regulatory T cell absence and autoimmunity. As for the study in general: The IPEX patients lacked clinical diabetes but had exocrine pancreas autoimmunity.

A single count supports this clone. Sequencing was performed with immunoSEQ multiplex PCR; in TCRdb, only in-frame clones are kept and a portion is missing. Of around 100,000 clones in the sample, about two thirds are singletons; the top ten hold roughly 2%. CDR3 length: 16 amino acids. The receptor's source is a male donor with IPEX syndrome. The source material was pancreas tissue. The chain employs TRBV21-1 and TRBJ2-3; the D call of TRBD2 is as the table states it, not checked on the DNA. TRBV21-1 is shown as a pseudogene. The CDR3 sequence is CASSKVTSGGANTQYF. The CDR3 region has the DNA TGTGCCAGCAGCAAAGTGACTAGCGGGGGGGCTAATACGCAGTATTTT.